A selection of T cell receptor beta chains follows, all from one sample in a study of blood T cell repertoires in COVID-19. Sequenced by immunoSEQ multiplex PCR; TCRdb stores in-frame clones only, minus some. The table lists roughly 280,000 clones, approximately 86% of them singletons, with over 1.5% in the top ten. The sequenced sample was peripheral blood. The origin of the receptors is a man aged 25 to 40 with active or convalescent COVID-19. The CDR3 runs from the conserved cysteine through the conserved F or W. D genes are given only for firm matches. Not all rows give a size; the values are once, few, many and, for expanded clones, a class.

CDR3nt: TGTGCCTCGGGGGACAGTCTCTCCTACGAGCAGTACTTC; CDR3aa: CASGDSLSYEQYF; v_gene: TRBV10-3; d_gene: .; j_gene: TRBJ2-7; abundance: .
CDR3nt: TGTGCCAGCGAGGGGGACTCTGGAAACACCATATATTTT; CDR3aa: CASEGDSGNTIYF; v_gene: TRBV12-3/TRBV12-4; d_gene: .; j_gene: TRBJ1-3; abundance: .
CDR3nt: TGCGCCAGCAGCACTTCCTCAGGGGTGAAAGCTTTCTTT; CDR3aa: CASSTSSGVKAFF; v_gene: TRBV5-1; d_gene: .; j_gene: TRBJ1-1; abundance: .
CDR3nt: TGTGCCAGCAGCCAAGATCTTGAGGGTTTAGCTTTCTTT; CDR3aa: CASSQDLEGLAFF; v_gene: TRBV14; d_gene: .; j_gene: TRBJ1-1; abundance: once
CDR3nt: TGCGCCAGCGTGGACCTTGGACAGAGAATGAACACCGGGGAGCTGTTTTTT; CDR3aa: CASVDLGQRMNTGELFF; v_gene: TRBV23-1; d_gene: .; j_gene: TRBJ2-2; abundance: .
CDR3nt: TGTGCCAGCAGCCTGACAGTCGGATCTGAAGCTTTCTTT; CDR3aa: CASSLTVGSEAFF; v_gene: TRBV3-1/TRBV3-2; d_gene: .; j_gene: TRBJ1-1; abundance: .
CDR3nt: TGTGCCAGCAGCTTAGTTCCGGGAAGGGAGCAGTTCTTC; CDR3aa: CASSLVPGREQFF; v_gene: TRBV7-7; d_gene: .; j_gene: TRBJ2-1; abundance: .
CDR3nt: TGTGCCAGCAGCGAGTCTAGCACCGACACAGATACGCAGTATTTT; CDR3aa: CASSESSTDTDTQYF; v_gene: TRBV9; d_gene: .; j_gene: TRBJ2-3; abundance: .
CDR3nt: TGTGCCAGCAGCCTCATGGGACAGTACAATCAGCCCCAGCATTTT; CDR3aa: CASSLMGQYNQPQHF; v_gene: TRBV7-8; d_gene: TRBD1; j_gene: TRBJ1-5; abundance: .
CDR3nt: TGTGCCAGCAGTTCAGGACAGGGGGCGGCCGGGGAGCTGTTTTTT; CDR3aa: CASSSGQGAAGELFF; v_gene: TRBV7-9; d_gene: TRBD1; j_gene: TRBJ2-2; abundance: .
CDR3nt: TGTGCCAGCAGTGAAGCGCAGGGTCTCTCGTACAATGAGCAGTTCTTC; CDR3aa: CASSEAQGLSYNEQFF; v_gene: TRBV6-1; d_gene: .; j_gene: TRBJ2-1; abundance: .
CDR3nt: TGCGCCAGCAGGGAGCGACAGGGGAGCTCCTACGAGCAGTACTTC; CDR3aa: CASRERQGSSYEQYF; v_gene: TRBV5-1; d_gene: TRBD1; j_gene: TRBJ2-7; abundance: .
CDR3nt: TGTGCCAGCAGTCGGCTCCGGGACACCAAAGAGACCCAGTACTTC; CDR3aa: CASSRLRDTKETQYF; v_gene: TRBV27; d_gene: .; j_gene: TRBJ2-5; abundance: .
CDR3nt: TGTGCCAGCAGTGAAGAGGGGTTCAGCTCCTACGAGCAGTACTTC; CDR3aa: CASSEEGFSSYEQYF; v_gene: TRBV6-1; d_gene: .; j_gene: TRBJ2-7; abundance: once
CDR3nt: TGTGCCAGCCTCGCGCCGAACGGGGGCACTGAAGCTTTCTTT; CDR3aa: CASLAPNGGTEAFF; v_gene: TRBV6-5; d_gene: .; j_gene: TRBJ1-1; abundance: .
CDR3nt: TGTGCAGGGACAGGGGCGAGGGAAGAGACCCAGTACTTC; CDR3aa: CAGTGAREETQYF; v_gene: TRBV19; d_gene: TRBD1; j_gene: TRBJ2-5; abundance: .
CDR3nt: TGTGCCAGCAGTGTTTCAGTGAACACTGAAGCTTTCTTT; CDR3aa: CASSVSVNTEAFF; v_gene: TRBV27; d_gene: .; j_gene: TRBJ1-1; abundance: .
CDR3nt: TGCGCCAGCAGCACGACGGGTTACACTGAAGCTTTCTTT; CDR3aa: CASSTTGYTEAFF; v_gene: TRBV5-1; d_gene: .; j_gene: TRBJ1-1; abundance: once
CDR3nt: TGCAGTGCTAGTGGGCGGGGGGCAACAGATACGCAGTATTTT; CDR3aa: CSASGRGATDTQYF; v_gene: TRBV20-1; d_gene: TRBD2; j_gene: TRBJ2-3; abundance: few
CDR3nt: TGTGCCAGCAGCCACAGCTGGGCAGCCTCCTACGAGCAGTACTTC; CDR3aa: CASSHSWAASYEQYF; v_gene: TRBV7-2; d_gene: .; j_gene: TRBJ2-7; abundance: .
CDR3nt: TGTGCCATCAGACAGGGAAATGAGCAGTTCTTC; CDR3aa: CAIRQGNEQFF; v_gene: TRBV10-3; d_gene: .; j_gene: TRBJ2-1; abundance: once
CDR3nt: TGTGCCAGCAGTCAGGGACAGCACAATGAGCAGTTCTTC; CDR3aa: CASSQGQHNEQFF; v_gene: TRBV27; d_gene: TRBD1; j_gene: TRBJ2-1; abundance: .
CDR3nt: TGCGCCAGCAGCTTAAGTGAGGGGGCCGGTGGCTACACCTTC; CDR3aa: CASSLSEGAGGYTF; v_gene: TRBV5-1; d_gene: TRBD1; j_gene: TRBJ1-2; abundance: .
CDR3nt: TGTGCCACCAGCAGAGCGACAGGGGGGTACAATCAGCCCCAGCATTTT; CDR3aa: CATSRATGGYNQPQHF; v_gene: TRBV15; d_gene: TRBD1; j_gene: TRBJ1-5; abundance: .
CDR3nt: TGCGCCAGCAGCCAAGTTTCTAGCGGGGATGAGCAGTTCTTC; CDR3aa: CASSQVSSGDEQFF; v_gene: TRBV4-1; d_gene: TRBD2; j_gene: TRBJ2-1; abundance: .
CDR3nt: TGTGCCAGCAGTGAGAATTCCAGGGGCTATGGCTACACCTTC; CDR3aa: CASSENSRGYGYTF; v_gene: TRBV2; d_gene: .; j_gene: TRBJ1-2; abundance: .
CDR3nt: TGCGCCAGCAGCTTGGTAGCGGGGGGGCCCGGGGAGCTGTTTTTT; CDR3aa: CASSLVAGGPGELFF; v_gene: TRBV5-1; d_gene: TRBD2; j_gene: TRBJ2-2; abundance: .
CDR3nt: TGTGCCAGCAGTGAGGCCCTAGGGGCTACCGGGGAGCTGTTTTTT; CDR3aa: CASSEALGATGELFF; v_gene: TRBV25-1; d_gene: .; j_gene: TRBJ2-2; abundance: .
CDR3nt: TGTGCCAGTAGTATTACTAGCGGGGGGTCCTACAATGAGCAGTTCTTC; CDR3aa: CASSITSGGSYNEQFF; v_gene: TRBV19; d_gene: TRBD2; j_gene: TRBJ2-1; abundance: .
CDR3nt: TGTGCCAGCAGCTTATCTTTCCTCTCCTACGAGCAGTACTTC; CDR3aa: CASSLSFLSYEQYF; v_gene: TRBV7-2; d_gene: .; j_gene: TRBJ2-7; abundance: .
CDR3nt: TGTGCCAGCAGCTTAAGCTGGCTAGCGGGGGCCGGTCAAGAGACCCAGTACTTC; CDR3aa: CASSLSWLAGAGQETQYF; v_gene: TRBV11-3; d_gene: TRBD2; j_gene: TRBJ2-5; abundance: few
CDR3nt: TGTGCCAGCAGCCGAGAAGTAGCGGGGGCTTTAGGCACAGATACGCAGTATTTT; CDR3aa: CASSREVAGALGTDTQYF; v_gene: TRBV4-2; d_gene: TRBD2; j_gene: TRBJ2-3; abundance: .
CDR3nt: TGTGCCAGCAGCAGCGGGACAGGGGTCAATCAGCCCCAGCATTTT; CDR3aa: CASSSGTGVNQPQHF; v_gene: TRBV13; d_gene: TRBD1; j_gene: TRBJ1-5; abundance: .
CDR3nt: TGCGCCAGCAGCTCACAACTAGCGGGAGGGTACGAGCAGTACTTC; CDR3aa: CASSSQLAGGYEQYF; v_gene: TRBV4-3; d_gene: TRBD2; j_gene: TRBJ2-7; abundance: .
CDR3nt: TGTGCCAGCAGTTCCCCCTCAACGACAGGGGTGGTCGGCTACACCTTC; CDR3aa: CASSSPSTTGVVGYTF; v_gene: TRBV28; d_gene: TRBD1; j_gene: TRBJ1-2; abundance: .
CDR3nt: TGTGCCAGCAGCAAGACAGGGAGGGGCTACACCTTC; CDR3aa: CASSKTGRGYTF; v_gene: TRBV13; d_gene: TRBD1; j_gene: TRBJ1-2; abundance: .
CDR3nt: TGTGCCACCTGGACAGGAGGCACCGGGGAGCTGTTTTTT; CDR3aa: CATWTGGTGELFF; v_gene: TRBV19; d_gene: TRBD1; j_gene: TRBJ2-2; abundance: .
CDR3nt: TGTGCCAGCAGCCGTCTAGCGGGGGCTACCAATGAGCAGTTCTTC; CDR3aa: CASSRLAGATNEQFF; v_gene: TRBV3-1/TRBV3-2; d_gene: TRBD2; j_gene: TRBJ2-1; abundance: .
CDR3nt: TGTGCCAGCAGCATCGACAGGGACCCCTACGAGCAGTACTTC; CDR3aa: CASSIDRDPYEQYF; v_gene: TRBV11-2; d_gene: TRBD1; j_gene: TRBJ2-7; abundance: .
CDR3nt: TGTGCCAGCAGTGACCTACGGGCGCGGGGCAGCGCGAATGGCTACACCTTC; CDR3aa: CASSDLRARGSANGYTF; v_gene: TRBV6-1; d_gene: .; j_gene: TRBJ1-2; abundance: .
CDR3nt: TGTGCCAGCAGTGAGGGCGATGGCTACACCTTC; CDR3aa: CASSEGDGYTF; v_gene: TRBV2; d_gene: .; j_gene: TRBJ1-2; abundance: .
CDR3nt: TGCGCCAGCAGCCAAGGCATCGGGACAGGAATTGACACCATATATTTT; CDR3aa: CASSQGIGTGIDTIYF; v_gene: TRBV4-3; d_gene: TRBD1; j_gene: TRBJ1-3; abundance: .
CDR3nt: TGTGCCAGCTCAGGTACAGGGTTGCCTGAAGCTTTCTTT; CDR3aa: CASSGTGLPEAFF; v_gene: TRBV18; d_gene: .; j_gene: TRBJ1-1; abundance: .
CDR3nt: TGTGCCAGCACCGGGGCAGGGGGCGAAAAACTGTTTTTT; CDR3aa: CASTGAGGEKLFF; v_gene: TRBV7-7; d_gene: TRBD1; j_gene: TRBJ1-4; abundance: .
CDR3nt: TGTGCCAGCAGCCGGAAGGGGATGGGACACATCTCTGGAAACACCATATATTTT; CDR3aa: CASSRKGMGHISGNTIYF; v_gene: TRBV5-4; d_gene: .; j_gene: TRBJ1-3; abundance: .
CDR3nt: TGTGCCAGCAGCCAAGGGGGACAGGGGCCGGGTTCCTACAATGAGCAGTTCTTC; CDR3aa: CASSQGGQGPGSYNEQFF; v_gene: TRBV27; d_gene: TRBD1; j_gene: TRBJ2-1; abundance: .
CDR3nt: TGTGCCAGCAGTAGCGGGGGGGGCCCCTACGAGCAGTACTTC; CDR3aa: CASSSGGGPYEQYF; v_gene: TRBV6-6; d_gene: TRBD2; j_gene: TRBJ2-7; abundance: .
CDR3nt: TGTGCCTGGAGTCCGAGTTATGGCTACACCTTC; CDR3aa: CAWSPSYGYTF; v_gene: TRBV30; d_gene: .; j_gene: TRBJ1-2; abundance: .